This TCR beta chain is drawn from a study of blood T cell repertoires in COVID-19. Germline CDR1 MNHEY, CDR2 SVGAGI. Trimming removed 6 bases from V and 5 bases from J, with 8 bases in between. This CDR3 spans 13 amino acids. Data came from immunoSEQ multiplex PCR; TCRdb stores just in-frame clones and leaves some out. This table holds about 210,000 clones, 85% to 90% found once. Cohort 3 donors counted as recovered after two negative PCRs, clearance, or resolved symptoms. This clone was found a few times. The receptor comes from a man aged 25 to 40 who had recovered from COVID-19. Sequenced: PBMCs or T cells enriched from blood (not recorded which). This chain connects TRBV6-5 to TRBJ1-6; D not certain. CDR3 bases: TGTGCCAGCAGACTTGTTCATAATTCACCCCTCCACTTT. This codes for CASRLVHNSPLHF.